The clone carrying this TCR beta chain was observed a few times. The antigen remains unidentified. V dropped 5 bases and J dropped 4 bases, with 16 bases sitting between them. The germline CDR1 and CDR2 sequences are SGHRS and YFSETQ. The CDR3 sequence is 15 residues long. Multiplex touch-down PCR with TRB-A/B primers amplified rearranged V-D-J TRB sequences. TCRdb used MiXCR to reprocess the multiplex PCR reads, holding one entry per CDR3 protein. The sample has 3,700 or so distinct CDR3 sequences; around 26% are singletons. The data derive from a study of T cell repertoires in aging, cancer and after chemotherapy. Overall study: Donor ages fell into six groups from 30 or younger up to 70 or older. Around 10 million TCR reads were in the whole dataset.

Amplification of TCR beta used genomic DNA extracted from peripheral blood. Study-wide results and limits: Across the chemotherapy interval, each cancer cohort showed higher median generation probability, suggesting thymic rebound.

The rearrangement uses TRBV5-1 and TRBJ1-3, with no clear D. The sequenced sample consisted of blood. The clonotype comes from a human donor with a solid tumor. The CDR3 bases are TGCGCCAGCAGGCCGCTAGGGTCGGGAGGAAACACCATATATTTT. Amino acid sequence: CASRPLGSGGNTIYF.